The 9 T cell receptor beta chains in this list originate from one sample, sequenced in a study of spatial heterogeneity in lung cancer. TCRdb re-called the 5' RACE reads through MiXCR, storing one row per CDR3 protein. The data hold just under 95,000 distinct CDR3 sequences, with approximately 12% observed a single time. Time point in this sample: sample taken at primary tumor resection. Sequencing of whole RNA from tumor, nontumor lung or frozen PBMC involved no sorting. Material: PBMCs, obtained at surgery. These receptors all come from a male donor with early-stage non-small cell lung cancer.

This clonotype has a handful of counts. V usage is TRBV28 and J usage is TRBJ2-7; D is unclear. V shed 7 bases and J shed 4 bases, with 11 bases lying between them. The CDR3 spans 12 residues. Germline CDR1 MDHEN, CDR2 SYDVKM. The CDR3 nucleotides are TGTGCCAGCACCCTAGTAGGGTACGAGCAGTACTTC. Translating gives CASTLVGYEQYF.

This clonotype was recorded at least ten times. The gene calls are TRBV11-1 and TRBJ2-3; 11 nucleotides align to TRBD2. Germline V CDR1 and CDR2: SGHAT, FQDESV (reference sequence). V was pared by 5 bases and J by 2 bases, with 9 bases of the junction left unmatched. This CDR3 is built from 17 residues. CDR3 protein: CASSPPSGRMNTDTQYF. For the CDR3, the DNA is TGTGCCAGCAGCCCTCCTAGCGGGAGGATGAACACAGATACGCAGTATTTT.

The V gene is TRBV11-2, the J gene TRBJ1-5, with 12 bases that match TRBD1. With V trimmed by 5 bases and J by 5 bases, 16 bases remained unmatched. The CDR3 contains 19 residues. The germline gives CDR1 SGHAT, CDR2 FQNNGV. CDR3 sequence: CASSLNRDRGQGRDQPQHF. For the CDR3, the DNA is TGTGCCAGCAGCCTGAACCGGGACAGGGGGCAGGGACGGGATCAGCCCCAGCATTTT.

The genes are TRBV30 and TRBJ2-5; no reliable D call. The CDR3 loop spans 11 amino acids. Germline-derived CDR1 and CDR2 are GTSNPN and SVGIG (reference sequence). Trimming pared 0 bases from V and 7 bases from J, leaving 6 bases between. The CDR3: CAWSVGRTQYF. The CDR3 DNA follows: TGTGCCTGGAGTGTTGGAAGGACCCAGTACTTC. The whole variable domain, filled in from reference TRBV30 and TRBJ2-5, reads SQTIHQWPATLVQPVGSPLSLECTVEGTSNPNLYWYRQAAGRGLQLLFYSVGIGQISSEVPQNLSASRPQDRQFILSSKKLLLSDSGFYLCAWSVGRTQYFGPGTRLLVL.

Many counts were recorded for this clonotype. This chain's CDR3 is CASSTPGTGEVETQYF. For the CDR3, the DNA is TGTGCCAGCAGTACACCCGGGACAGGGGAAGTGGAGACCCAGTACTTC. The V call is TRBV28, the J call TRBJ2-5; 10 nucleotides align to TRBD1. The CDR3 totals 16 residues. Trimming at V came to 5 bases and at J to 5 bases, leaving 11 bases not matched to a gene. Germline V lookup: CDR1 MDHEN, CDR2 SYDVKM.

This clonotype has more than one count but fewer than ten. This chain connects TRBV5-6 to TRBJ2-7; D is unresolved. CDR1 and CDR2 from the germline V gene are SGHDT and YYEEEE. V gave up 3 bases and J gave up 6 bases, with 13 bases separating them. The CDR3 has 13 residues. CDR3 residues: CASSSVSPTEQYF. In DNA form, the CDR3 reads TGTGCCAGCAGCTCCGTGTCTCCTACCGAGCAGTACTTC.

The sample holds a few counts of this clonotype. The chain carries TRBV20-1 and TRBJ1-2; D is ambiguous. The CDR3 runs 12 residues. Trimming cost V 2 bases and J 7 bases, with 11 bases left between them. Per germline, CDR1 DFQATT and CDR2 SNEGSKA (reference sequence). DNA for the CDR3: TGCAGTGCTAGAAAGCCAAGTAGTGGCTACACCTTC. Encoded protein: CSARKPSSGYTF.

The chain couples TRBV29-1 to TRBJ2-2; 9 nucleotides line up with TRBD1. The CDR3 is 14 residues long. Germline V CDR1 and CDR2: SQVTM, ANQGSEA. J was trimmed by 2 bases and V by 5 bases; bases with no gene match: 3. The CDR3 DNA reads as TGCAGCGTTAGACAGGGGGTAAACACCGGGGAGCTGTTTTTT. Translating it yields CSVRQGVNTGELFF.

The CDR3 sequence: CASSQGQGGETQYF. In nucleotides, the CDR3 is TGTGCCAGCTCACAGGGACAGGGAGGAGAGACCCAGTACTTC. The chain joins TRBV18 to TRBJ2-5; 9 nucleotides match TRBD1. J was trimmed by 4 bases and V by 4 bases; bases with no gene match: 4. The CDR3 contains 14 residues. Per germline, CDR1 KGHSH and CDR2 LQKENI.